What follows is one T cell receptor (beta chain) and its context. The data were obtained in a study of cytomegalovirus exposure and HLA in healthy donors. Primers for the PCR totalled 60 Vbeta and 13 Jbeta. Sequenced by immunoSEQ multiplex PCR; TCRdb stores in-frame clones only, minus some. The data hold 150,000 or so clones, with less than 90% observed a single time. Input material: PBMCs. The origin of this receptor is a woman in her late teens or twenties in good health and CMV-seronegative.

The CDR3: CASSEGRGPLGEQYF. CDR3 nucleotide sequence: TGTGCCAGCAGTGAGGGCAGGGGGCCCCTCGGCGAGCAGTACTTC. The chain couples TRBV6-1 to TRBJ2-7; 8 bases agree with TRBD1. Germline V lookup: CDR1 MNHNS, CDR2 SASEGT. Losses at the gene ends were 3 bases for V and 6 bases for J; bases not matched to a gene: 10. The CDR3 sequence is 15 residues long.